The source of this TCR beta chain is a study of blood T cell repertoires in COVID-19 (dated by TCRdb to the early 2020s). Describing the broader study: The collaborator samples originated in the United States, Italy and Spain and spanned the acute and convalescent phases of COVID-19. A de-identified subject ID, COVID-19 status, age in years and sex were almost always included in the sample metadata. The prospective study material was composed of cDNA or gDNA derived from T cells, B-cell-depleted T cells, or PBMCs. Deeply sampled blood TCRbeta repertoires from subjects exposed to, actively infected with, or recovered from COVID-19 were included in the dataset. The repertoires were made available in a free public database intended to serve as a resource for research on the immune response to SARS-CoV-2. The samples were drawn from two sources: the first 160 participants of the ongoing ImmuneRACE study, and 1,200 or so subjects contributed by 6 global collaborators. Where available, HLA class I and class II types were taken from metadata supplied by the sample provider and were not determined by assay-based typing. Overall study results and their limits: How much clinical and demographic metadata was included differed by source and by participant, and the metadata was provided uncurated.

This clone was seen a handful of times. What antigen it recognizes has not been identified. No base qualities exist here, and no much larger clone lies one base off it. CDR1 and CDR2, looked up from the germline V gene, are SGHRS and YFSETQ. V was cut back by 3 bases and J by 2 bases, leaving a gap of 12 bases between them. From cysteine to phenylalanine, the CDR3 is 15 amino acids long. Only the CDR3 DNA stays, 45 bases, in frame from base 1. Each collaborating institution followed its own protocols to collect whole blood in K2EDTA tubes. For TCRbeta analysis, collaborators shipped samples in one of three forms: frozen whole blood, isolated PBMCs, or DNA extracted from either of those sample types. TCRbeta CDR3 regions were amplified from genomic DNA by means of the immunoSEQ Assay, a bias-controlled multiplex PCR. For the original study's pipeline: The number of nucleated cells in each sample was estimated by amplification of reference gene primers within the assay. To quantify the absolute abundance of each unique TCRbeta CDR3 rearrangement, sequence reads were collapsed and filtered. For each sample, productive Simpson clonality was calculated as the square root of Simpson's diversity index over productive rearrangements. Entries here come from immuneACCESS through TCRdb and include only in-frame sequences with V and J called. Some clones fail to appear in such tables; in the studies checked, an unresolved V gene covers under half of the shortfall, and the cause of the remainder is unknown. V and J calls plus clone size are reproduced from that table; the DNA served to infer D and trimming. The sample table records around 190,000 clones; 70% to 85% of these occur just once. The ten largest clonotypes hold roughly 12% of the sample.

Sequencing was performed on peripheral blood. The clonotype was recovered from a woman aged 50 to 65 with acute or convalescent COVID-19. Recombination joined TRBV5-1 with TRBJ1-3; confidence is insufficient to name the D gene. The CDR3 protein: CASSSQGGTGNTIYF. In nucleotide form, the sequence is TGCGCCAGCAGCTCCCAAGGAGGGACTGGAAACACCATATATTTT.